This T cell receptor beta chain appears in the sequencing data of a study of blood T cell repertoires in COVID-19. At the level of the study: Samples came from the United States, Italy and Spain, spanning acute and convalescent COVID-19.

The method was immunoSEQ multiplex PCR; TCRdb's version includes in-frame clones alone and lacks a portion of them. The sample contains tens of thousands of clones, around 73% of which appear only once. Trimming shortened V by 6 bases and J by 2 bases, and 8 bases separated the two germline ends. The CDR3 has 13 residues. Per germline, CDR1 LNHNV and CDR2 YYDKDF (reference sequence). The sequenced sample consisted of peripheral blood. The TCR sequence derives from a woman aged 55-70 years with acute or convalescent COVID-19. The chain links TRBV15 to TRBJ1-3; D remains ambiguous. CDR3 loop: CATRLGAGNTIYF. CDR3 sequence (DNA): TGTGCCACCAGACTGGGAGCTGGAAACACCATATATTTT.